This TCR beta chain was captured by sequencing in a study of a mutant IDH1 vaccine in newly diagnosed glioma. Study summary: Initiation of the vaccine course occurred 4-6 weeks after radiotherapy alone, or alongside temozolomide cycles. In the visit schedule, V12 fell in week 35, while V13 fell in week 47.

The data were produced by immunoSEQ multiplex PCR, yet TCRdb's version contains in-frame clones alone and is incomplete. The repertoire holds tens of thousands of clones, with roughly 84% as singletons. The CDR3 has 12 amino acids. V lost 6 bases and J lost 8; bases outside the gene matches: 4. Germline CDR1 SNHLY, CDR2 FYNNEI. For this clone: No antigen is known for it.

Described time point: week 35, safety follow-up. One vaccine dose held 300 ug of mutant IDH1 20-mer peptide and came with topical imiquimod. This chain joins TRBV2 and TRBJ1-3; TRBD1 matches at 7 bases. The TCR sequence derives from a young woman with glioma. The starting material was PBMCs, obtained from a glioma patient whose treatment included an IDH1 peptide vaccine. DNA for the CDR3: TGTGCCAGCAGACAGGGGTGGGACACCATATATTTT. As protein: CASRQGWDTIYF. The full variable domain, its missing parts supplied by reference TRBV2 and TRBJ1-3, is EPEVTQTPSHQVTQMGQEVILRCVPISNHLYFYWYRQILGQKVEFLVSFYNNEISEKSEIFDDQFSVERPDGSNFTLKIRSTKLEDSAMYFCASRQGWDTIYFGEGSWLTVV.